This TCR beta chain originates from a study of cytomegalovirus exposure and HLA in healthy donors. Per the germline V gene, CDR1 is KGHSH and CDR2 is LQKENI. This CDR3 has 15 residues. V was trimmed by 0 bases and J by 2 bases, leaving 10 bases between them. The study ran its PCR with 60 Vbeta and 13 Jbeta primers. Clones were sequenced by immunoSEQ multiplex PCR, and TCRdb holds only the in-frame ones, with some missing. The sample yields about 140,000 clones, around 80% seen once. Sequenced: PBMCs. V and J are TRBV18 and TRBJ1-1, with no clear D. The source of this sequence is a man between 18 and 29 years old in good health and CMV-seropositive. The CDR3 loop is CASSPPRAGNTEAFF. The DNA for the CDR3 is TGTGCCAGCTCACCACCGAGGGCAGGAAACACTGAAGCTTTCTTT.